The source of this T cell receptor (beta chain) is a study of blood T cells in healthy people across ages. Combining a sample-barcoded 5' primer with a J-beta primer mix, a second PCR ran for 7 to 11 cycles. MiXCR, run by TCRdb on the 5' RACE reads, gives a single entry per CDR3 protein. The table includes 800,000 to 950,000 distinct CDR3 sequences, 36% detected once. The CDR3 consists of 14 residues. The V gene lost 2 bases and the J gene lost 8 bases, with 12 bases spanning the gap. Per germline, CDR1 MNHNY and CDR2 SVGAGI (reference sequence). Study conclusions and caveats: Unsorted PBMCs prevented conclusive naive versus antigen-experienced comparison. Roughly linear declines in TCR beta diversity per million T cells occurred with age.

This clonotype has just a few counts. The antigen is unknown. This chain links TRBV6-6 with TRBJ1-4; the D gene is possibly TRBD1 (5 bases). This sequence was found in a young man in good health. The sample taken for sequencing was blood. The CDR3 region is CASSYEGSREKLFF. The DNA of the CDR3 is TGTGCCAGCAGTTACGAGGGGTCCAGGGAAAAACTGTTTTTT.